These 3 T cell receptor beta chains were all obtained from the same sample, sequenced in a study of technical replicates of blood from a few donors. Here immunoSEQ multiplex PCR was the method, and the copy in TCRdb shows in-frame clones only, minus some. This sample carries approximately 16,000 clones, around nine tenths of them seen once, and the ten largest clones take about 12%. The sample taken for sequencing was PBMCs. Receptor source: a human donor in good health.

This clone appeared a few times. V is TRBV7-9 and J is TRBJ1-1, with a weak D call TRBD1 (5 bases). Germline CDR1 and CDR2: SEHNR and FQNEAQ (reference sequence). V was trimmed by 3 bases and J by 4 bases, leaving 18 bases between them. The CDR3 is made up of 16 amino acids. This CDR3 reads CASSFSTDMVSTEAFF. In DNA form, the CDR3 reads TGTGCCAGCAGCTTTTCGACAGATATGGTTAGCACTGAAGCTTTCTTT.

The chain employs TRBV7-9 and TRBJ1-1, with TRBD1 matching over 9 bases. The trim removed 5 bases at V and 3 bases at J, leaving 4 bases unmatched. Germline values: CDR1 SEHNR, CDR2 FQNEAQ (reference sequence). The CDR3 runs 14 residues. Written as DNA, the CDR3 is TGTGCCAGCAGCCCTGGGACAGGGTACACTGAAGCTTTCTTT. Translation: CASSPGTGYTEAFF. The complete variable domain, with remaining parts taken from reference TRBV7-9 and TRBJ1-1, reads DTGVSQNPRHKITKRGQNVTFRCDPISEHNRLYWYRQTLGQGPEFLTYFQNEAQLEKSRLLSDRFSAERPKGSFSTLEIQRTEQGDSAMYLCASSPGTGYTEAFFGQGTRLTVV.

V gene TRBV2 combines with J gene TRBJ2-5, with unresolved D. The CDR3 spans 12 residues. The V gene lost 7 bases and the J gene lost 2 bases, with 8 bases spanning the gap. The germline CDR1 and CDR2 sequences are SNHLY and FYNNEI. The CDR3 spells CASKTYQETQYF. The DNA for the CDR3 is TGTGCCAGCAAAACTTATCAAGAGACCCAGTACTTC.